This is a list of T cell receptor beta chains from one sample in a study of human T cells and chemical hapten exposure. Each CDR3 protein is one row after TCRdb ran MiXCR on the RACE reads. The sample holds 90,000 to 110,000 distinct CDR3 sequences, less than 45% seen once. Here the sequenced sample was whole blood, taken in connection with sensitization to the hapten diphenylcyclopropenone (DPC). These receptor sequences come from a middle-aged man with alopecia areata. Some clones in this sample may be carry-over from other donors' samples. The CDR3 runs from the conserved cysteine through the conserved F or W. Fields, in order: CDR3 DNA, CDR3 protein, D gene, clone size, V gene, J gene. The D gene is left open where the match is weak. Size is stated for part of the rows, as once, few or many counts, or as a class when the clone is expanded.

DNA: TGTGCCAGCAGCGCCGGACTAGCGGGAAGGGATGAGCAGTTCTTC
CDR3: CASSAGLAGRDEQFF
D: TRBD2
size: -
V: TRBV11-3
J: TRBJ2-1

DNA: TGTGCCAGCAGCTCCTATACCCCGGGCACAGATACGCAGTATTTT
CDR3: CASSSYTPGTDTQYF
D: -
size: -
V: TRBV7-2
J: TRBJ2-3

DNA: TGTGCCATCAGTGAGTCCAATTCCTACGAGCAGTACTTC
CDR3: CAISESNSYEQYF
D: -
size: -
V: TRBV10-3
J: TRBJ2-7

DNA: TGTGCCAGCAGTTTGGGTGCGGGACTCTCTGGAAACACCATATATTTT
CDR3: CASSLGAGLSGNTIYF
D: -
size: few
V: TRBV28
J: TRBJ1-3

DNA: TGTGCCAGCAGCTTAGGGGACAACGCGAACACCGGGGAGCTGTTTTTT
CDR3: CASSLGDNANTGELFF
D: -
size: -
V: TRBV7-8
J: TRBJ2-2

DNA: TGTGCCAGCAGTTACACAGGGGGATATAATCCAGATACGCAGTATTTT
CDR3: CASSYTGGYNPDTQYF
D: TRBD1
size: -
V: TRBV28
J: TRBJ2-3

DNA: TGTGCCAGCAGCCAATCATCAGGAAGCCAGACCCAGTACTTC
CDR3: CASSQSSGSQTQYF
D: -
size: -
V: TRBV3-1
J: TRBJ2-5

DNA: TGCAGCGGGGGACGGATGAACACTGAAGCTTTCTTT
CDR3: CSGGRMNTEAFF
D: -
size: few
V: TRBV29-1
J: TRBJ1-1

DNA: TGTGCCAGCTCACCCCCCGGGCTTCAAAACGCCGGGGAGCTGTTTTTT
CDR3: CASSPPGLQNAGELFF
D: -
size: -
V: TRBV18
J: TRBJ2-2

DNA: TGCAGCGTTGTTCCGGGGGCGAACACTGAAGCTTTCTTT
CDR3: CSVVPGANTEAFF
D: -
size: few
V: TRBV29-1
J: TRBJ1-1

DNA: TGTGCCAGCAGTCCCGGTGACTACGAGCAGTACTTC
CDR3: CASSPGDYEQYF
D: -
size: -
V: TRBV27
J: TRBJ2-7

DNA: TGTGCCAGCAGTGAAGAGGGAACTAGCACAGATACGCAGTATTTT
CDR3: CASSEEGTSTDTQYF
D: -
size: few
V: TRBV2
J: TRBJ2-3

DNA: TGTGCCATCAGTGAGCCTTGGACAGGGTTCATGAACACTGAAGCTTTCTTT
CDR3: CAISEPWTGFMNTEAFF
D: TRBD1
size: few
V: TRBV10-3
J: TRBJ1-1

DNA: TGTGCCAGCGGGACTATAGGCACAGATACGCAGTATTTT
CDR3: CASGTIGTDTQYF
D: TRBD2
size: -
V: TRBV6-1
J: TRBJ2-3

DNA: TGTGCCAGCAGCGACGGCTGGACACCGTACTTC
CDR3: CASSDGWTPYF
D: -
size: -
V: TRBV5-6
J: TRBJ2-5

DNA: TGTGCCAGCAGCGAACATACGGACGGAAGAACTAGCACAGATACGCAGTATTTT
CDR3: CASSEHTDGRTSTDTQYF
D: -
size: -
V: TRBV9
J: TRBJ2-3

DNA: TGTGCCAGCAGTGAAGCGCTTCGGCCAAACAGGGACACTAATGAAAAACTGTTTTTT
CDR3: CASSEALRPNRDTNEKLFF
D: -
size: once
V: TRBV6-1
J: TRBJ1-4

DNA: TGCAGTGCTAGGCCTACCACCGGTAGGCCAGATACGCAGTATTTT
CDR3: CSARPTTGRPDTQYF
D: -
size: few
V: TRBV20-1
J: TRBJ2-3

DNA: TGTGCCAGCAGTCCCGGACTAGTCTCCCGGTTCTTC
CDR3: CASSPGLVSRFF
D: TRBD2
size: -
V: TRBV6-2/TRBV6-3
J: TRBJ2-1

DNA: TGTGCCAGCAGCCCAATGGGTAGCGGAGCCTACAATGAGCAGTTCTTC
CDR3: CASSPMGSGAYNEQFF
D: -
size: -
V: TRBV7-3
J: TRBJ2-1

DNA: TGTGCCAGCAGCCAAGATGTAGGGGGCAGGACAGATACGCAGTATTTT
CDR3: CASSQDVGGRTDTQYF
D: TRBD1
size: -
V: TRBV3-1
J: TRBJ2-3

DNA: TGCAGTGCTTTCGGAACTTGGGTTAGCTACGAGCAGTACTTC
CDR3: CSAFGTWVSYEQYF
D: -
size: -
V: TRBV20-1
J: TRBJ2-7

DNA: TGTGCCAGCAGCAAACCCGGGCCTCGGCCCCCAGATACGCAGTATTTT
CDR3: CASSKPGPRPPDTQYF
D: -
size: -
V: TRBV21-1
J: TRBJ2-3

DNA: TGCAGTGCTAGAGATCCAAAGACGGGGAGTTATGGCTACACCTTC
CDR3: CSARDPKTGSYGYTF
D: -
size: few
V: TRBV20-1
J: TRBJ1-2

DNA: TGCGCCAGCAGCTTGGTGGCGGAAGGAGAAAAACTGTTTTTT
CDR3: CASSLVAEGEKLFF
D: -
size: -
V: TRBV5-1
J: TRBJ1-4

DNA: TGTGCCAGCAGCACCCTGAAGGGGAACTATGGCTACACCTTC
CDR3: CASSTLKGNYGYTF
D: -
size: few
V: TRBV5-4
J: TRBJ1-2

DNA: TGCAGCGCCACCGGGACTAGTAGTGACGAGCAGTACTTC
CDR3: CSATGTSSDEQYF
D: TRBD2
size: -
V: TRBV29-1
J: TRBJ2-7

DNA: TGTGCCAGCAGTCGGGGTGGTGCGGTGGCAGGAAACACCATATATTTT
CDR3: CASSRGGAVAGNTIYF
D: -
size: -
V: TRBV12-3/TRBV12-4
J: TRBJ1-3

DNA: TGTGCCAGCAGTGTGGTCCTCGGACTGAACAATGAGCAGTTCTTC
CDR3: CASSVVLGLNNEQFF
D: -
size: once
V: TRBV6-1
J: TRBJ2-1

DNA: TGTGCCAGCAGCCAAGATCGGGGGACTAGCGGGAGTATAACAGATACGCAGTATTTT
CDR3: CASSQDRGTSGSITDTQYF
D: TRBD2
size: -
V: TRBV4-2
J: TRBJ2-3

DNA: TGTGCCAGCAGCTTCCAACCCATGGGGGAAGATGAAAAACTGTTTTTT
CDR3: CASSFQPMGEDEKLFF
D: -
size: -
V: TRBV7-6
J: TRBJ1-4

DNA: TGTGCCACCAGCAGAGTGTCAGGGGCCGGGAACACTGAAGCTTTCTTT
CDR3: CATSRVSGAGNTEAFF
D: -
size: few
V: TRBV15
J: TRBJ1-1

DNA: TGCGCCAGCAGCCACCCGATCTCTCTAGCGGGAGAGGTATGGGACACCGGGGAGCTGTTTTTT
CDR3: CASSHPISLAGEVWDTGELFF
D: TRBD2
size: -
V: TRBV4-3
J: TRBJ2-2

DNA: TGCGCCAGCAGCCCCCGTTCGGCAGCCTACACAGATACGCAGTATTTT
CDR3: CASSPRSAAYTDTQYF
D: -
size: few
V: TRBV5-1
J: TRBJ2-3

DNA: TGTGCCAGCAGCTTAGTTGCTAGCGGGAGCGCCGGGGAGCTGTTTTTT
CDR3: CASSLVASGSAGELFF
D: TRBD2
size: -
V: TRBV7-2
J: TRBJ2-2

DNA: TGTGCCAGCAGTTTAGGACTAGCGGGAGCGGGGGAGCAGTACTTC
CDR3: CASSLGLAGAGEQYF
D: TRBD2
size: few
V: TRBV6-5
J: TRBJ2-7

DNA: TGTGCCAGCAGTTACACCCGACTAGCGGCAAGCAGGAATGAGCAGTTCTTC
CDR3: CASSYTRLAASRNEQFF
D: TRBD2
size: -
V: TRBV6-5
J: TRBJ2-1